What follows is one T cell receptor beta chain and its context. The antigen is not known. The treatment denotes: approximately 10-day PBMC culture with coronavirus spike peptide pools or control peptides (ViraFEST assay). The sample is drawn from a study of vaccination and CD4 T cells after COVID-19. V was clipped by 5 bases and J by 0 bases, with 8 bases between them. Looked up from germline, CDR1 is SGHTA and CDR2 is FQGNSA. CDR3 length: 14 residues. The Oncomine TCR Beta short-read assay was applied to DNA of cultured CD4+ T cells. TCRdb used MiXCR to reprocess the PCR reads, holding one entry per CDR3 protein. The sample records about 9,700 distinct CDR3 sequences, around 49% being singletons.

The receptor was derived from a human donor who had recovered from COVID-19. V and J are TRBV7-2 and TRBJ1-5; D is uncertain. Material for sequencing was CD4+ T cells from blood, cultured in vitro. DNA of the CDR3: TGTGCCAGCAGCCTAAGCTATAGCAATCAGCCCCAGCATTTT. Translation: CASSLSYSNQPQHF.